Listed below are T cell receptor beta chains from one sample, sequenced in a study of vaccination effects on CD4 cells after COVID-19. Produced via immunoSEQ multiplex PCR; TCRdb's table is partial and in-frame only. The table records around 75,000 clones, about 69% of them present only once. Their cognate antigens are unknown. The material sequenced was CD4+ T cells from PBMCs cultured with HIV peptides, taken before COVID-19 vaccination. The receptor set was obtained from a human donor who had a prior SARS-CoV-2 infection. Both conserved end residues are part of each CDR3. D genes are given only for firm matches. Size tells how often a clone was seen (once, few, many) or the class of an expanded clone, and some rows leave it out.

d_gene: .; abundance: .; j_gene: TRBJ2-1; v_gene: TRBV9; CDR3aa: CASSVTAIPNEQFF; CDR3nt: TGTGCCAGCAGCGTAACAGCCATTCCGAATGAGCAGTTCTTC
d_gene: .; abundance: .; j_gene: TRBJ2-5; v_gene: TRBV5-1; CDR3aa: CASSSVRGGETQYF; CDR3nt: TGCGCCAGCAGCTCGGTCAGGGGGGGGGAGACCCAGTACTTC
d_gene: .; abundance: once; j_gene: TRBJ1-4; v_gene: TRBV21-1; CDR3aa: CASSIRGQGRTNEKLFF; CDR3nt: TGTGCCAGCAGCATCCGAGGACAGGGTAGAACTAATGAAAAACTGTTTTTT
d_gene: .; abundance: .; j_gene: TRBJ1-1; v_gene: TRBV4-2; CDR3aa: CASSQNGQSGYTEAFF; CDR3nt: TGTGCCAGCAGCCAAAACGGACAGTCGGGGTACACTGAAGCTTTCTTT
d_gene: .; abundance: .; j_gene: TRBJ1-1; v_gene: TRBV11-2; CDR3aa: CASSLDGAVTEAFF; CDR3nt: TGTGCCAGCAGCTTAGATGGGGCGGTCACTGAAGCTTTCTTT
d_gene: .; abundance: .; j_gene: TRBJ1-2; v_gene: TRBV5-1; CDR3aa: CASSLDREGGYTF; CDR3nt: TGCGCCAGCAGCTTGGACAGGGAGGGGGGCTACACCTTC
d_gene: .; abundance: .; j_gene: TRBJ1-3; v_gene: TRBV19; CDR3aa: CASRNPVGNTIYF; CDR3nt: TGTGCCAGTAGAAATCCAGTTGGAAACACCATATATTTT
d_gene: .; abundance: .; j_gene: TRBJ2-1; v_gene: TRBV12-3/TRBV12-4; CDR3aa: CASSFRHEQFF; CDR3nt: TGTGCCAGCAGTTTTAGGCATGAGCAGTTCTTC
d_gene: .; abundance: .; j_gene: TRBJ2-3; v_gene: TRBV24-1; CDR3aa: CATSYGPSTDTQYF; CDR3nt: TGTGCCACCAGTTACGGACCTAGCACAGATACGCAGTATTTT
d_gene: .; abundance: .; j_gene: TRBJ2-2; v_gene: TRBV12-5; CDR3aa: CASGLVILRIQPGELFF; CDR3nt: TGTGCTAGTGGTTTGGTAATTTTAAGGATACAACCCGGGGAGCTGTTTTTT
d_gene: .; abundance: .; j_gene: TRBJ2-2; v_gene: TRBV5-1; CDR3aa: CASRETGTLNTGELFF; CDR3nt: TGCGCCAGCAGAGAGACCGGGACACTGAACACCGGGGAGCTGTTTTTT
d_gene: .; abundance: few; j_gene: TRBJ1-6; v_gene: TRBV11-2; CDR3aa: CASTELGFGGSPLHF; CDR3nt: TGTGCCAGCACCGAATTAGGCTTCGGCGGTTCACCCCTCCACTTT
d_gene: TRBD1; abundance: .; j_gene: TRBJ1-4; v_gene: TRBV19; CDR3aa: CASNKRDRGPYNEKLFF; CDR3nt: TGTGCCAGCAACAAACGGGACAGGGGACCCTATAATGAAAAACTGTTTTTT
d_gene: TRBD2; abundance: once; j_gene: TRBJ2-4; v_gene: TRBV4-1; CDR3aa: CASSQGWLAGGPGDIQYF; CDR3nt: TGCGCCAGCAGCCAAGGTTGGCTAGCGGGGGGGCCGGGGGACATTCAGTACTTC
d_gene: .; abundance: .; j_gene: TRBJ1-5; v_gene: TRBV2; CDR3aa: CASSIWGAQPQHF; CDR3nt: TGTGCCAGTTCCATTTGGGGTGCACAGCCCCAGCATTTT
d_gene: TRBD1; abundance: .; j_gene: TRBJ2-7; v_gene: TRBV7-2; CDR3aa: CASSQDRGLNYEQYF; CDR3nt: TGTGCCAGCAGCCAGGACAGGGGGCTTAACTACGAGCAGTACTTC
d_gene: TRBD2; abundance: few; j_gene: TRBJ2-1; v_gene: TRBV7-3; CDR3aa: CASSSSGGAWNEQFF; CDR3nt: TGTGCCAGCAGCTCTAGCGGGGGGGCCTGGAATGAGCAGTTCTTC
d_gene: .; abundance: .; j_gene: TRBJ2-3; v_gene: TRBV6-1; CDR3aa: CASSEIGGEGDTQYF; CDR3nt: TGTGCCAGCAGTGAAATCGGGGGAGAGGGAGATACGCAGTATTTT
d_gene: .; abundance: few; j_gene: TRBJ2-1; v_gene: TRBV12-2; CDR3aa: CASRPNRTLYNEQFF; CDR3nt: TGTGCAAGTCGCCCCAACCGGACGTTATACAATGAGCAGTTCTTC
d_gene: .; abundance: .; j_gene: TRBJ1-6; v_gene: TRBV9; CDR3aa: CASSVGGNRYNSPLHF; CDR3nt: TGTGCCAGCAGCGTAGGGGGTAATAGGTATAATTCACCCCTCCACTTT
d_gene: .; abundance: .; j_gene: TRBJ1-4; v_gene: TRBV19; CDR3aa: CASSIVTGRGEKLFF; CDR3nt: TGTGCCAGTAGTATAGTCACAGGTCGGGGTGAAAAACTGTTTTTT
d_gene: .; abundance: .; j_gene: TRBJ1-1; v_gene: TRBV15; CDR3aa: CATSRDPAGMGTEAFF; CDR3nt: TGTGCCACCAGCAGAGATCCGGCGGGTATGGGGACTGAAGCTTTCTTT
d_gene: .; abundance: .; j_gene: TRBJ2-3; v_gene: TRBV7-8; CDR3aa: CASSVTGWGSTDTQYF; CDR3nt: TGTGCCAGCAGCGTGACAGGCTGGGGGAGCACAGATACGCAGTATTTT
d_gene: TRBD2; abundance: .; j_gene: TRBJ2-1; v_gene: TRBV30; CDR3aa: CAWTTSGREREQFF; CDR3nt: TGTGCCTGGACAACTAGCGGGAGGGAACGTGAGCAGTTCTTC
d_gene: TRBD2; abundance: .; j_gene: TRBJ2-4; v_gene: TRBV5-1; CDR3aa: CASTLGGESNIQYF; CDR3nt: TGCGCCAGCACCCTGGGGGGGGAGTCGAACATTCAGTACTTC
d_gene: TRBD2; abundance: once; j_gene: TRBJ2-3; v_gene: TRBV2; CDR3aa: CASRLAEGTDTQYF; CDR3nt: TGTGCCAGCCGGCTAGCGGAGGGCACAGATACGCAGTATTTT
d_gene: TRBD1; abundance: .; j_gene: TRBJ1-5; v_gene: TRBV19; CDR3aa: CASSIRTGRRGSGPQHF; CDR3nt: TGTGCCAGTAGCATCCGGACAGGGAGAAGAGGAAGTGGGCCCCAGCATTTT
d_gene: .; abundance: .; j_gene: TRBJ2-1; v_gene: TRBV6-6; CDR3aa: CASSYSSGSSYNEQFF; CDR3nt: TGTGCCAGCAGTTACTCTAGCGGCAGCTCCTACAATGAGCAGTTCTTC
d_gene: .; abundance: .; j_gene: TRBJ1-1; v_gene: TRBV2; CDR3aa: CASRGEGRAFF; CDR3nt: TGTGCCAGCAGGGGGGAGGGGAGGGCTTTCTTT
d_gene: .; abundance: .; j_gene: TRBJ2-7; v_gene: TRBV10-3; CDR3aa: CAIRTTGVSYEQYF; CDR3nt: TGTGCCATCAGGACGACAGGAGTCTCCTACGAGCAGTACTTC
d_gene: .; abundance: .; j_gene: TRBJ1-2; v_gene: TRBV20-1; CDR3aa: CSASGLYGYTF; CDR3nt: TGCAGTGCTAGTGGCCTCTATGGCTACACCTTC
d_gene: .; abundance: .; j_gene: TRBJ1-5; v_gene: TRBV21-1; CDR3aa: CASSTKGRNSNQPQHF; CDR3nt: TGTGCCAGCAGCACCAAAGGCAGGAATAGCAATCAGCCCCAGCATTTT
d_gene: .; abundance: .; j_gene: TRBJ1-6; v_gene: TRBV10-3; CDR3aa: CAISESWASSYNSPLHF; CDR3nt: TGTGCCATCAGTGAGTCATGGGCTAGCTCCTATAATTCACCCCTCCACTTT
d_gene: .; abundance: .; j_gene: TRBJ2-7; v_gene: TRBV6-2/TRBV6-3; CDR3aa: CASSSGFWPSVYEQYF; CDR3nt: TGTGCCAGCAGTTCGGGGTTTTGGCCGTCAGTTTACGAGCAGTACTTC
d_gene: TRBD1; abundance: few; j_gene: TRBJ1-2; v_gene: TRBV15; CDR3aa: CATSFRDRVNVGYTF; CDR3nt: TGTGCCACCAGCTTCCGGGACAGGGTTAATGTTGGCTACACCTTC
d_gene: .; abundance: .; j_gene: TRBJ1-1; v_gene: TRBV5-6; CDR3aa: CASSPVMNTEAFF; CDR3nt: TGTGCCAGCAGCCCAGTCATGAACACTGAAGCTTTCTTT
d_gene: .; abundance: .; j_gene: TRBJ2-7; v_gene: TRBV6-5; CDR3aa: CASSYDGTSYEQYF; CDR3nt: TGTGCCAGCAGTTACGACGGGACCAGTTACGAGCAGTACTTC
d_gene: .; abundance: .; j_gene: TRBJ1-1; v_gene: TRBV7-8; CDR3aa: CASSLNQNTEAFF; CDR3nt: TGTGCCAGCAGCTTAAATCAGAACACTGAAGCTTTCTTT
d_gene: .; abundance: .; j_gene: TRBJ2-1; v_gene: TRBV19; CDR3aa: CASSRDQRPWKYNEQFF; CDR3nt: TGTGCCAGTAGTCGGGACCAACGACCATGGAAGTACAATGAGCAGTTCTTC
d_gene: .; abundance: few; j_gene: TRBJ2-2; v_gene: TRBV7-9; CDR3aa: CASSVPGTSYTGELFF; CDR3nt: TGTGCCAGCAGCGTCCCAGGGACTTCCTACACCGGGGAGCTGTTTTTT
d_gene: TRBD2; abundance: .; j_gene: TRBJ2-1; v_gene: TRBV10-3; CDR3aa: CAISGLAGGPGSEQFF; CDR3nt: TGTGCCATCAGCGGACTAGCGGGGGGGCCGGGGTCGGAGCAGTTCTTC
d_gene: TRBD1; abundance: few; j_gene: TRBJ1-2; v_gene: TRBV7-2; CDR3aa: CASSLGSLQGNGYTF; CDR3nt: TGTGCCAGCAGCTTAGGATCGTTACAGGGGAATGGCTACACCTTC
d_gene: .; abundance: .; j_gene: TRBJ2-1; v_gene: TRBV5-8; CDR3aa: CASSFQANYYNEQFF; CDR3nt: TGTGCCAGCAGCTTTCAGGCAAACTATTACAATGAGCAGTTCTTC
d_gene: .; abundance: .; j_gene: TRBJ1-1; v_gene: TRBV10-2; CDR3aa: CASSEIGNTEAFF; CDR3nt: TGCGCCAGCAGTGAGATAGGTAACACTGAAGCTTTCTTT
d_gene: TRBD1; abundance: .; j_gene: TRBJ2-7; v_gene: TRBV6-5; CDR3aa: CASSYTGAASYEQYF; CDR3nt: TGTGCCAGCAGTTACACAGGGGCCGCCTCCTACGAGCAGTACTTC
d_gene: .; abundance: .; j_gene: TRBJ1-5; v_gene: TRBV16; CDR3aa: CASSLSWSKRHVSNQPQHF; CDR3nt: TGTGCCAGCAGCCTCTCATGGTCCAAGCGTCACGTCAGCAATCAGCCCCAGCATTTT
d_gene: .; abundance: .; j_gene: TRBJ1-5; v_gene: TRBV18; CDR3aa: CASSRVRGGSNQPQHF; CDR3nt: TGTGCCAGCTCACGGGTCAGGGGAGGTAGCAATCAGCCCCAGCATTTT
d_gene: .; abundance: .; j_gene: TRBJ2-1; v_gene: TRBV20-1; CDR3aa: CSARAYNEQFF; CDR3nt: TGCAGTGCTAGAGCGTACAATGAGCAGTTCTTC
d_gene: TRBD2; abundance: .; j_gene: TRBJ2-1; v_gene: TRBV5-4; CDR3aa: CASSAGLAYNEQFF; CDR3nt: TGTGCCAGCAGCGCTGGACTAGCGTACAATGAGCAGTTCTTC
d_gene: .; abundance: few; j_gene: TRBJ2-7; v_gene: TRBV30; CDR3aa: CAWGGVPGSQYF; CDR3nt: TGTGCCTGGGGGGGAGTCCCAGGGTCGCAGTACTTC
d_gene: TRBD2; abundance: .; j_gene: TRBJ2-5; v_gene: TRBV5-4; CDR3aa: CASSYSGRDQETQYF; CDR3nt: TGTGCCAGCAGTTATAGCGGGAGAGATCAAGAGACCCAGTACTTC
d_gene: TRBD2; abundance: .; j_gene: TRBJ2-3; v_gene: TRBV5-4; CDR3aa: CASSLRGGRADTQYF; CDR3nt: TGTGCCAGCAGCTTGCGGGGGGGCCGTGCAGATACGCAGTATTTT
d_gene: .; abundance: .; j_gene: TRBJ2-2; v_gene: TRBV9; CDR3aa: CASSVESGRWTTNTGELFF; CDR3nt: TGTGCCAGCAGCGTAGAGAGTGGGCGTTGGACTACGAACACCGGGGAGCTGTTTTTT